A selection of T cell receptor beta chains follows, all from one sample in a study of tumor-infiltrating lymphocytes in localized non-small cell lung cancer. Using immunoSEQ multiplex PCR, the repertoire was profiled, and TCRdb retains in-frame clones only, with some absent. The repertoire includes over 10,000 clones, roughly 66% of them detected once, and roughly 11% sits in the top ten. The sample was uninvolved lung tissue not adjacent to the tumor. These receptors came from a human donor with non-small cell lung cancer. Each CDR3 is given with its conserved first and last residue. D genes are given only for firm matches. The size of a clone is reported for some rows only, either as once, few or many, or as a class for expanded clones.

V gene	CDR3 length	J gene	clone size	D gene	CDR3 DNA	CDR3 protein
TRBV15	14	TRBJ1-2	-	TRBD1	TGTGCCACCAGCAGAGCCGGGACAGAATATGGCTACACCTTC	CATSRAGTEYGYTF
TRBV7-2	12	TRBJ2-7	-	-	TGTGCCAGCAGCTTAGAGGTAGGAGAGCAGTACTTC	CASSLEVGEQYF
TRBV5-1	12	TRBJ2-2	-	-	TGCGCCAGCAGCTACCCGGGGGGGGAGCTGTTTTTT	CASSYPGGELFF
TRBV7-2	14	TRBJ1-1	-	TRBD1	TGTGCCAGCAGCTTTGAGACAGGGCTCACTGAAGCTTTCTTT	CASSFETGLTEAFF
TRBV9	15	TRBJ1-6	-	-	TGTGCCAGCAGCGCTGATTTCGGGTATAATTCACCCCTCCACTTT	CASSADFGYNSPLHF
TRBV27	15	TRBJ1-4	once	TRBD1	TGTGCCAGCAGTCTGACAGGGGGCCCGAATGAAAAACTGTTTTTT	CASSLTGGPNEKLFF
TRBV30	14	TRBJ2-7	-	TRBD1	TGTGCCTGGAGCCCGGGGACAGTATCGTACGAGCAGTACTTC	CAWSPGTVSYEQYF
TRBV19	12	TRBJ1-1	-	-	TGTGCCAGTAGGGCGGCGGGCGCTGAAGCTTTCTTT	CASRAAGAEAFF
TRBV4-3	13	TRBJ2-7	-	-	TGCGCCAGCAGCCCTAATATTCGAGGGGAGCAGTACTTC	CASSPNIRGEQYF
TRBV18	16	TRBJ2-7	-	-	TGTGCCAGCTCACCACCGTTTGGGACCGTTGGTTGGGAGCAGTACTTC	CASSPPFGTVGWEQYF
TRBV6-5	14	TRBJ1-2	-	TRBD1	TGTGCCAGCAGTCGGCAGGGGGGCTCGCATGGCTACACCTTC	CASSRQGGSHGYTF
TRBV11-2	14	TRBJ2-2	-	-	TGTGCCAGCAGCTTGGGTTTGGCCGCCGGGGAGCTGTTTTTT	CASSLGLAAGELFF
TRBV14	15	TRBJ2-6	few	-	TGTGCCAGCAGCCAAACAGGGACCGGGGCCAACGTCCTGACTTTC	CASSQTGTGANVLTF
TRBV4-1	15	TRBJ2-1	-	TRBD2	TGCGCCAGCAACAAACTAGCGGGGGGGTCCTATGAGCAGTTCTTC	CASNKLAGGSYEQFF
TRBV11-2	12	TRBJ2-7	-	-	TGTGCCAGCAGCTTAAGTAGGGTTGAGCAGTACTTC	CASSLSRVEQYF
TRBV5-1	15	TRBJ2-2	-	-	TGCGCCAGCAGCCCCCGGGCAGGGGACACCGGGGAGCTGTTTTTT	CASSPRAGDTGELFF
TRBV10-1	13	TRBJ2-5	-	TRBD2	TGCGCCAGCAGTGTTGGGAGGGGAGAGACCCAGTACTTC	CASSVGRGETQYF